The entry that follows covers one T cell receptor (beta chain) sequence. Antigen unknown. The junction departs from the called germline gene at one end, perhaps through a read error. This sample was taken from a study of OX40 agonist ivuxolimab in advanced cancers. Study as a whole: Dose-escalation patients' cancers were hepatocellular carcinoma, melanoma, renal cell or head and neck cancer. Findings of the study overall: In the 0.1 to 3.0 mg/kg range, CD4+ and CD8+ blood T cells had expanded clonally by week 6.

Clones were sequenced by immunoSEQ multiplex PCR, and TCRdb holds only the in-frame ones, with some missing. The sample includes about 51,000 clones, roughly four fifths seen only once; the top ten take about 3%. CDR1 and CDR2 from the germline V gene are MGHDK and SYGVNS. The CDR3 is made up of 14 amino acids. The sequence derives from an adult with an advanced solid tumor such as melanoma, head and neck, liver or kidney cancer. Sequencing used CD4+ or CD8+ T cells sorted from blood, obtained in a trial of the OX40 agonist ivuxolimab. V is TRBV25-1 and J is TRBJ1-3; no clear D. The CDR3 bases are TGTGCCAGTAGTGGTCTCAACCCTGGAAACACCATATATTTT. Encoded protein: CASSGLNPGNTIYF.